The 9 T cell receptor beta chains below were found in one sample sequenced in a study of beta chain features in type 1 diabetes. Study-level points and caveats: Moderate yet significant TCRB CDR3 shortening was seen in Type 1 diabetes patients in all four CD4+ subsets.

For these TCRs, the target antigens are not known. Sequenced material consisted of expressed TCRB transcripts (all of the isolated RNA was reverse transcribed). Clones were read by immunoSEQ multiplex PCR, and TCRdb kept only the in-frame ones, dropping some. The sample has some 170,000 clones, 50% to 70% seen once. The sequenced sample was naive CD4+ T cells from blood. The source of these receptors is a man aged 25-45 years with type 1 diabetes.

V usage is TRBV29-1 and J usage is TRBJ1-5; D possibly corresponds to TRBD1 (6 bases). The germline gives CDR1 SQVTM, CDR2 ANQGSEA. The CDR3 has 14 amino acids. The germline V and J ends were trimmed by 5 bases and 4 bases, with 15 bases remaining between them. CDR3 nucleotide sequence: TGCAGCGTTCGAGGGGGGCTGGGTAATCAGCCCCAGCATTTT. It encodes CSVRGGLGNQPQHF.

Here the CDR3 reads CAWSVSGQGNSPLHF. The CDR3 bases are TGTGCCTGGAGTGTCTCGGGACAGGGAAATTCACCCCTCCACTTT. The gene calls are TRBV30 and TRBJ1-6, with 9 positions matching TRBD1. This CDR3 has 15 amino acids. Germline CDR1 reads GTSNPN; CDR2 reads SVGIG (reference sequence). Trimming removed 0 bases from V and 7 bases from J; junction bases left unmatched: 4.

This chain uses TRBV29-1 with TRBJ1-2; D is ambiguous. The CDR3 is 11 residues long. The V end lost 2 bases, the J end lost 4 bases, and 5 bases lay between the germline ends. Per germline, CDR1 SQVTM and CDR2 ANQGSEA. CDR3 sequence (DNA): TGCAGCGTTGAACAGACCTATGGCTACACCTTC. It is translated as CSVEQTYGYTF. Together with reference TRBV29-1 and TRBJ1-2, the CDR3 gives the full variable domain: SAVISQKPSRDICQRGTSLTIQCQVDSQVTMMFWYRQQPGQSLTLIATANQGSEATYESGFVIDKFPISRPNLTFSTLTVSNMSPEDSSIYLCSVEQTYGYTFGSGTRLTVV.

The chain joins TRBV29-1 to TRBJ1-1; 8 bases line up with TRBD1. V trimming: 6 bases; J trimming: 3 bases; junction bases outside the gene matches: 6. Looked up from germline, CDR1 is SQVTM and CDR2 is ANQGSEA. This CDR3 spans 13 amino acids. Here the CDR3 DNA reads TGCAGCGTCAGGGGGCAAATGGACACTGAAGCTTTCTTT. Translated, it gives CSVRGQMDTEAFF.

This clone was counted once. V usage is TRBV4-3 and J usage is TRBJ2-3; D unclear. CDR1 is LGHNA and CDR2 is YSLEER in the germline V gene. The CDR3 has 14 amino acids. Deletions cut 0 bases from V and 1 base from J, with 5 bases between. DNA for the CDR3: TGCGCCAGCAGCCAAGATCGGGGCACAGATACGCAGTATTTT. As protein: CASSQDRGTDTQYF.

The chain combines TRBV4-3 with TRBJ2-7; weak D call: TRBD1 (5 bases). V was cut by 3 bases and J by 4 bases, with 22 bases left in between. The CDR3 is made up of 17 amino acids. Germline V CDR1 and CDR2: LGHNA, YSLEER. Here the CDR3 DNA reads TGCGCCAGCAGCCAGGACGTACAGGCACACGGAGTTTACGAGCAGTACTTC. This translates into CASSQDVQAHGVYEQYF.

The J gene is TRBJ2-3, the V gene TRBV10-3; the D gene is possibly TRBD2 (5 bases). Trimming shortened V by 1 base and J by 5 bases, and 7 bases separated the two germline ends. CDR1 and CDR2 (germline): ENHRY, SYGVKD. The CDR3 length is 13 residues. The CDR3 nucleotides read TGTGCCATCAGTGAGTTCGGAGGAGATACGCAGTATTTT. This sequence encodes CAISEFGGDTQYF.

The chain has TRBV5-1 and TRBJ1-2; D gene ambiguous. The CDR3 is made up of 14 amino acids. In germline, CDR1 is SGHRS, CDR2 YFSETQ. V lost 4 bases and J 8 bases, leaving 18 bases between the germline ends. This chain's CDR3 is CASSVNPGTEGYTF. The DNA for the CDR3 is TGCGCCAGCAGCGTAAATCCGGGTACAGAGGGCTACACCTTC.

This clone was seen only a few times. V and J are TRBV29-1 and TRBJ1-1, with D unclear. V was pared by 0 bases and J by 5 bases, with 13 bases between. This CDR3 has 14 amino acids. Germline-derived CDR1 and CDR2 are SQVTM and ANQGSEA. The CDR3 protein is CSVEDATRKTEAFF. CDR3 coding DNA: TGCAGCGTTGAAGACGCGACGAGAAAGACTGAAGCTTTCTTT.